The rows below give T cell receptor beta chains drawn from one sample of a study of CD8 T cells in Susac syndrome. One entry per CDR3 protein, called by TCRdb with MiXCR from the immunoSEQ multiplex PCR reads. The data contain under 80,000 distinct CDR3 sequences, around 96% of them seen just once; the ten biggest clones take up 0.35% to 0.4%. The specimen was CD8+ T cells from PBMCs. These receptors were collected from a human donor with multiple sclerosis. CDR3s include the opening cysteine and the closing phenylalanine or tryptophan. The order of the fields is clone size, V gene, J gene, D gene, CDR3 DNA, CDR3 protein. A D gene is named only where the DNA matches it firmly. Clone size appears in some rows only: once, few, many, or a class for an expanded clone.

>-|TRBV5-1|TRBJ1-1|-
TGCGCCAGCAGCTTTGGGAGTGGAATGAACACTGAAGCTTTCTTT
CASSFGSGMNTEAFF
>-|TRBV7-8|TRBJ2-1|TRBD2
TGTGCCAGCAGAAAGAGGGGACTAGCGGGCTACGGCTCCTACAATGAGCAGTTCTTC
CASRKRGLAGYGSYNEQFF
>-|TRBV9|TRBJ1-2|-
TGTGCCAGCAGCGTAGGGGGGGGGAACTATGGCTACACCTTC
CASSVGGGNYGYTF
>-|TRBV12-5|TRBJ2-7|-
TGTGCTAGTGGTTTGGGGGACCGCTCTTCCTACGAGCAGTACTTC
CASGLGDRSSYEQYF
>-|TRBV7-9|TRBJ2-1|TRBD1
TGTGCCAGCAGCCACAGGGGGAATAGGAATGAGCAGTTCTTC
CASSHRGNRNEQFF
>-|TRBV11-2|TRBJ2-4|TRBD2
TGTGCCAGCAGCTCTCCGACTAGCGGGCCCTCCAGAGGCATTCAGTACTTC
CASSSPTSGPSRGIQYF
>-|TRBV29-1|TRBJ2-3|-
TGCAGCGTTGAAGGGCCCGCGGATACGCAGTATTTT
CSVEGPADTQYF
>-|TRBV5-1|TRBJ1-1|TRBD1
TGCGCCAGCAGCTTGAACAGGGGGGGTCTGCAGAACACTGAAGCTTTCTTT
CASSLNRGGLQNTEAFF
>-|TRBV29-1|TRBJ1-2|-
TGCAGCGTTGAAGAAGCCGGTCGGAGGGAGGGCTACACCTTC
CSVEEAGRREGYTF
>-|TRBV27|TRBJ2-5|-
TGTGCCAGCAGTTCCACAGGGAAGCAAGAGACCCAGTACTTC
CASSSTGKQETQYF
>-|TRBV19|TRBJ2-7|-
TGTGCCAGTGGCGCGACCCTCTCCTACGAGCAGTACTTC
CASGATLSYEQYF
>-|TRBV19|TRBJ2-5|TRBD2
TGTGCCAGTACCTGGGGGGGGACCCAGTACTTC
CASTWGGTQYF
>once|TRBV25-1|TRBJ1-5|-
TGTGCCAGCAGTGAGGGTAGAGCCATCCAGCCCCAGCATTTT
CASSEGRAIQPQHF
>-|TRBV7-9|TRBJ2-5|-
TGTGCCAGCAGCCACATAGCAGTGCAAGAGACCCAGTACTTC
CASSHIAVQETQYF
>-|TRBV20-1|TRBJ2-1|-
TGCAGTGCTTCAAGAACCGGGGCTAGATCCGGGGATGAGCAGTTCTTC
CSASRTGARSGDEQFF
>-|TRBV29-1|TRBJ2-1|TRBD2
TGCAGCGTTGAAGATCGTGGTTCGGGGTCGACTAGCGGGGACTACAATGAGCAGTTCTTC
CSVEDRGSGSTSGDYNEQFF
>-|TRBV13|TRBJ2-5|TRBD1
TGTGCCAGCAGCCCTGGGACAGGGCAAGAGACCCAGTACTTC
CASSPGTGQETQYF
>-|TRBV30|TRBJ2-1|TRBD2
TGTGCCTGGAACCTAGCGGGAGGGCCGCGGAATGAGCAGTTCTTC
CAWNLAGGPRNEQFF
>-|TRBV5-1|TRBJ2-2|-
TGCGCCAGCAGCTTGGGGACAGTAAACACCGGGGAGCTGTTTTTT
CASSLGTVNTGELFF
>-|TRBV6-5|TRBJ2-5|-
TGTGCCAGCACCTCTTCCAGGGGAGGGAGAGAGACCCAGTACTTC
CASTSSRGGRETQYF
>-|TRBV9|TRBJ2-1|TRBD2
TGTGCCAGCAGTCCGGGGGGGACCTACAATGAGCAGTTCTTC
CASSPGGTYNEQFF
>-|TRBV4-1|TRBJ2-7|TRBD1
TGCGCCAGCAGCCAAGGGACAGGGAACTACGAGCAGTACTTC
CASSQGTGNYEQYF
>-|TRBV6-5|TRBJ2-7|TRBD1
TGTGCCAGCAGTCCCGACAGGGCCTCCTACGAGCAGTACTTC
CASSPDRASYEQYF
>-|TRBV7-9|TRBJ1-2|-
TGTGCCAGCAGCTCCGATCGGGAGAATCCTGGCTACACCTTC
CASSSDRENPGYTF
>-|TRBV6-5|TRBJ1-2|-
TGTGCCAGCAGTTACTCGACACCAAACTATGGCTACACCTTC
CASSYSTPNYGYTF
>-|TRBV7-9|TRBJ2-2|TRBD2
TGTGCCAGCCCTCATAATATCGCGGGAGGGCCGAGAACCGGGGAGCTGTTTTTT
CASPHNIAGGPRTGELFF